The 18 T cell receptor beta chains below all came from one sample that was sequenced in a study of T cells in Graves' hyperthyroidism and ophthalmopathy. RNA transcripts provided the source from which TCR beta CDR3 regions were amplified. Carried out on the TCR CDR3, a first-round RT-PCR used the HTBI primer set. MiXCR, applied by TCRdb to the multiplex PCR reads, yields one record per CDR3 protein. The profile shows around 480,000 distinct CDR3 sequences, roughly an eighth of them singletons. Sequenced sample: blood. The receptors stem from a woman younger than 30 with Graves' hyperthyroidism.

This clonotype was detected ten times or more. The chain carries TRBV11-1 and TRBJ2-2, with 8 bases identical to TRBD1. V shed 5 bases, J shed 7 bases, and the junction held 15 bases outside the gene matches. From germline, CDR1 is SGHAT and CDR2 FQDESV (reference sequence). CDR3 length equals 17 residues. CDR3 sequence reads: CASSTPTGGLFYGELFF. For the CDR3, the DNA is TGTGCCAGCAGCACCCCCACAGGGGGTCTTTTCTACGGGGAGCTGTTTTTT.

This clonotype was detected ten times or more. The chain has TRBV24-1 and TRBJ2-2; D is perhaps TRBD2 (5 bases). The V gene lost 5 bases and the J gene lost 1 base, with 7 bases spanning the gap. CDR1 and CDR2 (germline): KGHDR, SFDVKD. This CDR3 has 14 amino acids. CDR3 amino acids: CATSAGKNTGELFF. CDR3 bases: TGTGCCACCAGTGCGGGGAAGAACACCGGGGAGCTGTTTTTT.

The chain joins TRBV4-1 to TRBJ1-5; TRBD1 matches 7 bases. CDR3 length equals 16 residues. Trimming cost V 2 bases and J 7 bases; bases outside gene matches: 11. Germline V gene sequence: CDR1 MGHRA, CDR2 YSYEKL. The CDR3 reads CASSQPRQGPGQPQHF. CDR3 coding DNA: TGCGCCAGCAGCCAACCCAGACAGGGCCCAGGGCAGCCCCAGCATTTT.

This clonotype has at least ten counts. The V call is TRBV30, the J call TRBJ2-7; D is possibly TRBD1 (6 bases). The CDR3 extends over 13 amino acids. Trimming took 5 bases from V and 3 from J, leaving 14 bases between them. Germline V lookup: CDR1 GTSNPN, CDR2 SVGIG (reference sequence). CDR3 in amino acids: CAWRRDTYYEQYF. The CDR3 DNA sequence: TGTGCCTGGCGTCGGGACACCTACTACGAGCAGTACTTC.

There are many counts of this clonotype. The V call is TRBV11-2, the J call TRBJ2-5; unclear D gene. Germline lookup yields CDR1 SGHAT and CDR2 FQNNGV. Deletions cut 0 bases from V and 5 bases from J, with 4 bases between. The CDR3 has 12 amino acids. CDR3 sequence: CASSLDRETQYF. The CDR3 DNA is TGTGCCAGCAGCTTAGATCGGGAGACCCAGTACTTC.

This clonotype showed up many times. The chain is built from TRBV5-1 and TRBJ2-1; 7 bases map to TRBD2. In germline, CDR1 is SGHRS, CDR2 YFSETQ. The CDR3 contains 14 residues. V lost 7 bases, J lost 7 bases, and 11 bases stayed unmatched. CDR3 loop: CASAPLREFNEQFF. The CDR3 DNA is TGCGCCAGCGCCCCCCTGCGGGAGTTTAATGAGCAGTTCTTC.

This clonotype was seen at least ten times. The genes are TRBV27 and TRBJ1-6; TRBD1 agrees at 7 bases. CDR1 MNHEY and CDR2 SMNVEV come from the germline V gene (reference sequence). Trimming at V came to 7 bases and at J to 6 bases, leaving 9 bases not matched to a gene. CDR3 size: 15 residues. CDR3 region: CASTAARGVNSPLHF. The CDR3 nucleotides are TGTGCCAGCACCGCTGCCAGGGGGGTTAATTCACCCCTCCACTTT.

This clonotype was recorded many times. The chain couples TRBV7-8 to TRBJ1-3; D remains unclear. CDR1 and CDR2 (germline): SGHVS, FQNEAQ. The V and J ends lost 0 bases and 4 bases respectively, with 4 bases between them. This CDR3 is built from 13 residues. DNA of the CDR3: TGTGCCAGCAGCTTAGCGCGGGGAAACACCATATATTTT. It specifies CASSLARGNTIYF.

On this clonotype itself: Its ends do not fully match the called genes, so a read error is possible. The CDR3 region has the DNA TGTGCCAGCAGCCCCCGTCGGGGATCCAACTATAGCTACACCTTC. This translates into CASSPRRGSNYSYTF. The chain joins TRBV3-1 to TRBJ1-2; D not certain. This CDR3 has 15 residues. Germline V gene data show CDR1 as LGHDT and CDR2 as YNNKEL (reference sequence).

Concerning this clonotype: This clone may be a read error of a much larger clone one base away. The chain carries TRBV19 and TRBJ2-1; TRBD2 is a possible D gene (7 bases). Germline V gives CDR1 LNHDA, CDR2 SQIVND (reference sequence). The CDR3 extends over 13 amino acids. This CDR3 is CASNAGRDNERFF. CDR3 nucleotide sequence: TGTGCCAGTAACGCAGGGAGGGACAATGAGCGGTTCTTC. The entire variable domain, with the rest obtained from reference TRBV19 and TRBJ2-1, is as follows: DGGITQSPKYLFRKEGQNVTLSCEQNLNHDAMYWYRQDPGQGLRLIYYSQIVNDFQKGDIAEGYSVSREKKESFPLTVTSAQKNPTAFYLCASNAGRDNERFFGPGTRLTVL.

This clonotype was seen a few times. This chain connects TRBV7-9 to TRBJ1-3; the D is unclear. Trimming stripped 4 bases from V and 0 bases from J, with 4 bases between. Per germline, CDR1 SEHNR and CDR2 FQNEAQ (reference sequence). This CDR3 is 13 amino acids long. For the CDR3, the DNA is TGTGCCAGCAGCTCCAACTCTGGAAACACCATATATTTT. It specifies CASSSNSGNTIYF.

In its sample, this clonotype was seen many times. J is TRBJ1-2 and V is TRBV27; TRBD1 aligns across 10 bases. Germline trimming cut 5 bases from V and 3 bases from J; bases unmatched to any gene: 6. CDR1 and CDR2 (germline): MNHEY, SMNVEV (reference sequence). The CDR3 length is 15 residues. The CDR3 is CASSPGTGVDYGYTF. CDR3 nucleotide sequence: TGTGCCAGCAGTCCTGGGACAGGGGTTGACTATGGCTACACCTTC.

This clonotype was detected ten times or more. J is TRBJ1-1 and V is TRBV28; D is ambiguous. Germline V gene data show CDR1 as MDHEN and CDR2 as SYDVKM. CDR3 length: 10 amino acids. Trimming shortened V by 10 bases and J by 2 bases, and 5 bases separated the two germline ends. The CDR3 spells CATVNTEAFF. Here the CDR3 DNA reads TGTGCCACCGTTAACACTGAAGCTTTCTTT.

V gene TRBV20-1 combines with J gene TRBJ1-2, with TRBD1 matching 9 bases. This CDR3 is 15 amino acids long. The V segment lost 5 bases and the J segment 5 bases; nucleotides outside the gene matches: 12. CDR1 DFQATT and CDR2 SNEGSKA come from the germline V gene (reference sequence). In DNA form, the CDR3 reads TGCAGTGCTTCATCCTCTACAGGGGGCTTGTATGGCTACACCTTC. As protein: CSASSSTGGLYGYTF.

This clonotype was counted ten times or more. The chain links TRBV3-1 to TRBJ2-5, with 8 bases fitting TRBD2. Looked up from germline, CDR1 is LGHDT and CDR2 is YNNKEL (reference sequence). The V and J ends lost 0 bases and 4 bases, in that order; junction bases with no gene match: 10. The CDR3 consists of 17 residues. The DNA of the CDR3 is TGTGCCAGCAGCCAAGAGTTCCAGCGGGAGAGGGTAGAGACCCAGTACTTC. This codes for CASSQEFQRERVETQYF.

In its sample, this clonotype was seen a few times. The chain couples TRBV6-5 to TRBJ1-2; 12 bases fit TRBD1. CDR3 length: 15 amino acids. Germline V lookup: CDR1 MNHEY, CDR2 SVGAGI. The trim removed 2 bases at V and 4 bases at J, leaving 2 bases unmatched. The CDR3 nucleotides are TGTGCCAGCAGTTACGGGACAGGGGGCTTCTATGGCTACACCTTC. This sequence encodes CASSYGTGGFYGYTF.

The sample holds many counts of this clonotype. This chain connects TRBV27 to TRBJ1-1, with 9 bases identical to TRBD1. With V trimmed by 2 bases and J by 4 bases, 20 bases remained unmatched. This CDR3 is built from 20 residues. Germline-derived CDR1 and CDR2 are MNHEY and SMNVEV (reference sequence). Here the CDR3 reads CASSLRGTGGADLVPTEAFF. CDR3 bases: TGTGCCAGCAGTTTAAGGGGAACAGGGGGCGCCGATCTGGTGCCCACTGAAGCTTTCTTT.

In this sample, this clonotype turned up many times. The genes are TRBV9 and TRBJ1-1; D is undetermined. The V end was cut by 3 bases, the J end by 4 bases, with 13 bases between. Per the germline V gene, CDR1 is SGDLS and CDR2 is YYNGEE. The CDR3 runs to 14 residues. The CDR3 DNA reads TGTGCCAGCAGCGCCCCGAACAAGGGCACTGAAGCTTTCTTT. Translation: CASSAPNKGTEAFF.